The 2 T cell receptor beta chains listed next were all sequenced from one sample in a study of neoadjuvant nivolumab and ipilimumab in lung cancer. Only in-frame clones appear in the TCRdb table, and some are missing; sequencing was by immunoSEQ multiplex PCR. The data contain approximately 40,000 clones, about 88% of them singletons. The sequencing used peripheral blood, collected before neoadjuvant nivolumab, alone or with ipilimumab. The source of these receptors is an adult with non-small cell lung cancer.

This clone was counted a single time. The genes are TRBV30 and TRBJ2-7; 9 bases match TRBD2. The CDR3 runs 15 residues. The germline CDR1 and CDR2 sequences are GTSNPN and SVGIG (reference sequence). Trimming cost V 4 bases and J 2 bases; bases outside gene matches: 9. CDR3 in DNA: TGTGCCTGGACCTTCGGGGCTAGCGGGACCTACGAGCAGTACTTC. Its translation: CAWTFGASGTYEQYF.

The CDR3, as DNA: TGTGCCATCAGTGAAACAGGGGTAAATACTGAAGCTTTCTTT. It encodes CAISETGVNTEAFF. The chain links TRBV10-3 to TRBJ1-1; 7 bases match TRBD1. The CDR3 is 14 residues long. V was clipped by 3 bases and J by 5 bases; unmatched bases: 6. Germline CDR1 is ENHRY and CDR2 is SYGVKD.